Shown below are 10 T cell receptor beta chains from a single sample sequenced in a study of T-cell memory formation after mild COVID-19. Each CDR3 protein is one row after TCRdb ran MiXCR on the 5' RACE reads. The table has a few hundred thousand distinct CDR3 sequences, 28% seen once. What was sequenced was PBMCs or a T cell subset sorted from them (not recorded which). These receptors were collected from an adult woman who had mild COVID-19 (a few samples of this study predate the infection). Cell type and time point are not known.

This clonotype occurred many times. V is TRBV29-1 and J is TRBJ2-6; D may be TRBD1 (6 bases). The CDR3 has 16 residues. Trimming shortened V by 3 bases and J by 3 bases, and 15 bases separated the two germline ends. The germline V gene encodes CDR1 SQVTM and CDR2 ANQGSEA. CDR3 nucleotide sequence: TGCAGCGTTGAGGGGACATCAATCTTTGGGGCCAACGTCCTGACTTTC. It yields the protein CSVEGTSIFGANVLTF.

This clonotype has only a few counts. The chain uses TRBV12-3 or TRBV12-4 and TRBJ2-1, with D maybe TRBD2 (6 bases). This CDR3 region has 18 residues. The ends were cut back, 6 bases at V and 7 bases at J, with 28 bases in the middle. The CDR3 DNA reads as TGTGCCAGCAGCCCCCCAATCGGGAGAGAACCGACTGTGAATGAGCAGTTCTTC. It encodes CASSPPIGREPTVNEQFF.

V gene TRBV20-1 combines with J gene TRBJ2-3; possibly TRBD1 for D (6 bases). Germline V gene lookup returns CDR1 DFQATT and CDR2 SNEGSKA (reference sequence). This CDR3 has 13 amino acids. The CDR3 loop is CRIQGGPTDTQYF. In DNA form, the CDR3 reads TGCAGGATACAGGGTGGGCCTACAGATACGCAGTATTTT.

The rearrangement uses TRBV5-1 and TRBJ2-7; 9 positions agree with TRBD1. Germline CDR1 reads SGHRS; CDR2 reads YFSETQ. The V and J ends lost 4 bases and 5 bases, in that order; junction bases with no gene match: 10. The length of the CDR3 is 15 residues. In DNA form, the CDR3 reads TGCGCCAGCAGCCCCTTGGCCGGACAGGGGAACGAGCAGTACTTC. Translated, it gives CASSPLAGQGNEQYF. Full variable domain (outside the CDR3, taken from reference TRBV5-1 and TRBJ2-7): KAGVTQTPRYLIKTRGQQVTLSCSPISGHRSVSWYQQTPGQGLQFLFEYFSETQRNKGNFPGRFSGRQFSNSRSEMNVSTLELGDSALYLCASSPLAGQGNEQYFGPGTRLTVT.

The chain links TRBV20-1 to TRBJ1-1; possibly TRBD1 for D (5 bases). Germline V CDR1 and CDR2: DFQATT, SNEGSKA (reference sequence). Between the trimmed V and J ends, which lost 6 bases and 11 bases, there was a span of 10 bases. This CDR3 spans 9 amino acids. In DNA, the CDR3 is TGCAGTGCGGGCAGGGAGGCTTTCTTT. As protein: CSAGREAFF.

The genes are TRBV6-4 and TRBJ1-5; 7 bases fit TRBD1. The CDR3 totals 16 residues. V was clipped by 0 bases and J by 3 bases; unmatched bases: 5. Germline-derived CDR1 and CDR2 are MRHNA and SNTAGT. CDR3 amino acids: CASSDSEGQTNQPQHF. CDR3 in DNA: TGTGCCAGCAGTGACTCTGAGGGACAGACCAATCAGCCCCAGCATTTT.

The V call is TRBV13, the J call TRBJ2-1; 10 positions match TRBD2. In germline, CDR1 is PRHDT, CDR2 FYEKMQ (reference sequence). This CDR3 contains 16 residues. The J segment lost 6 bases and the V segment lost 5 bases, leaving 10 bases of the junction unmatched. The CDR3 DNA reads TGTGCCAGCAGCCGAATAGCGGGGGGCCCCGTCAATGAGCAGTTCTTC. Translated, it gives CASSRIAGGPVNEQFF.

V gene TRBV12-3 or TRBV12-4 combines with J gene TRBJ1-2; the D is unclear. The CDR3 has 11 amino acids. The germline V and J ends were trimmed by 7 bases and 8 bases, with 11 bases remaining between them. The CDR3 DNA reads as TGTGCCAGCAAGGGCGCGGCCGGCTACACCTTC. Protein sequence: CASKGAAGYTF.

There are a few counts of this clonotype. The chain links TRBV3-1 to TRBJ2-2, with 14 positions matching TRBD2. The CDR3 is 20 amino acids. The V and J ends lost 3 bases and 0 bases, in that order; junction bases with no gene match: 9. Per germline, CDR1 LGHDT and CDR2 YNNKEL (reference sequence). As DNA, the CDR3 is TGTGCCAGCAGCCACGACAGCCCGGGACTAGCGGGGGCGAACACCGGGGAGCTGTTTTTT. Its protein product is CASSHDSPGLAGANTGELFF.

The rearrangement links TRBV18 to TRBJ2-5, with 7 bases that match TRBD2. The CDR3 extends over 18 amino acids. Germline-derived CDR1 and CDR2 are KGHSH and LQKENI. Unmatched junction bases numbered 12, after V lost 2 bases and J lost 0 bases. CDR3 protein: CASSPRRLERGYQETQYF. Written as DNA, the CDR3 is TGTGCCAGCTCACCAAGACGTCTTGAGCGGGGATACCAAGAGACCCAGTACTTC.